The entry below describes one T cell receptor beta chain. The sample is drawn from a study of blood T cell repertoires in COVID-19. Repertoires were generated with immunoSEQ multiplex PCR, while TCRdb's copy carries only in-frame clones and drops some. The table lists roughly 270,000 clones, roughly 88% of them singletons. V shed 6 bases and J shed 0 bases, with 8 bases lying between them. The CDR3 contains 12 residues. Germline lookup yields CDR1 SQVTM and CDR2 ANQGSEA. This TCR was recovered from a man aged 18 to 35 with active or convalescent COVID-19. The chain uses TRBV29-1 and TRBJ1-1; a weak D match, TRBD1 (5 bases). The specimen was peripheral blood. CDR3 coding DNA: TGCAGCGTACAGGCGCTGAACACTGAAGCTTTCTTT. Translation gives CSVQALNTEAFF.